Detailed here is one T cell receptor beta chain. This sample stems from a study of CD8 T cells in Susac syndrome. Roughly 0.5 to 1 ug RNA was reverse transcribed with random hexamers. In TCRdb, the immunoSEQ multiplex PCR reads were re-called with MiXCR into one record per CDR3 protein. The sample contains 210,000 or so distinct CDR3 sequences, roughly 93% of which appear only once. V lost 1 base and J 0 bases, leaving 8 bases between the germline ends. The germline CDR1 and CDR2 sequences are LGHNA and YSLEER. CDR3 length: 15 residues. The clonotype originates from a human donor with Susac syndrome. Sequenced sample: CD4+ T cells from PBMCs. V gene TRBV4-3 combines with J gene TRBJ2-3; D uncertain. The CDR3: CASSQVGSSTDTQYF. CDR3 sequence (DNA): TGCGCCAGCAGCCAAGTCGGGTCTAGCACAGATACGCAGTATTTT.